The 16 T cell receptor beta chains below come from one sample, sequenced in a study of CD8 T cells in ankylosing spondylitis. These receptors lack a known antigen. TCRdb itself ran the 5' RACE reads through MiXCR, one entry per CDR3 protein. Of under 550,000 distinct CDR3 sequences in the sample, 26% are singletons; the top ten hold approximately 1%. General study findings and limits: Seemingly characteristic of ankylosing spondylitis blood was a TCR beta motif consisting of about 8 highly homologous variants.

Sequenced sample: blood, either unsorted or a sorted T cell fraction (not recorded which). The receptors shown here come from a male donor with ankylosing spondylitis.

In its sample, this clonotype was seen many times. V gene TRBV3-1 combines with J gene TRBJ1-3; unclear D gene. The V gene lost 0 bases and the J gene lost 0 bases, with 9 bases spanning the gap. Germline V gene sequence: CDR1 LGHDT, CDR2 YNNKEL (reference sequence). The CDR3 totals 16 residues. The CDR3 DNA reads as TGTGCCAGCAGCCAAGATATAGGTGCCTCTGGAAACACCATATATTTT. Translation: CASSQDIGASGNTIYF.

In this sample, this clonotype turned up many times. The chain recombines TRBV24-1 with TRBJ1-1, with D hard to call. The germline V and J ends were trimmed by 8 bases and 4 bases, with 13 bases remaining between them. This CDR3 contains 13 residues. Germline V gene sequence: CDR1 KGHDR, CDR2 SFDVKD. The CDR3 protein is CATTRWEGTEAFF. CDR3 DNA: TGTGCCACCACCCGATGGGAGGGCACTGAAGCTTTCTTT.

The chain couples TRBV3-1 to TRBJ1-1; D is unclear. Between the trimmed V and J ends, which lost 4 bases and 3 bases, there was a span of 12 bases. The CDR3 covers 14 residues. CDR1 and CDR2 from the germline V gene are LGHDT and YNNKEL (reference sequence). CDR3 in DNA: TGTGCCAGCAGCCCGCCGAACGCGTACACTGAAGCTTTCTTT. Translation gives CASSPPNAYTEAFF. Together with reference TRBV3-1 and TRBJ1-1, the CDR3 gives the full variable domain: DTAVSQTPKYLVTQMGNDKSIKCEQNLGHDTMYWYKQDSKKFLKIMFSYNNKELIINETVPNRFSPKSPDKAHLNLHINSLELGDSAVYFCASSPPNAYTEAFFGQGTRLTVV.

The sample holds a few counts of this clonotype. The chain has TRBV27 and TRBJ1-6, with no clear D. Trimming took off 3 bases at V and 8 bases at J, with 11 bases between the two ends. Germline V CDR1 and CDR2: MNHEY, SMNVEV (reference sequence). This CDR3 comprises 14 residues. The CDR3 nucleotides read TGTGCCAGCAGTTTGGTTGTTAGGGATTCACCCCTCCACTTT. It specifies CASSLVVRDSPLHF.

This chain joins TRBV20-1 and TRBJ2-1; TRBD2 matches at 7 bases. Looked up from germline, CDR1 is DFQATT and CDR2 is SNEGSKA (reference sequence). V dropped 4 bases and J dropped 1; count of bases not matched to a gene: 10. The length of the CDR3 is 16 residues. The CDR3 DNA is TGCAGTGCTAAAGAACTGTGGGAGGGTTCCTACAATGAGCAGTTCTTC. Its translation: CSAKELWEGSYNEQFF.

The V gene is TRBV14, the J gene TRBJ2-7; D is uncertain. The CDR3 length is 13 residues. With 4 bases removed from V and 6 bases from J, the gap between germline ends came to 13 bases. From germline, CDR1 is SGHDN and CDR2 FVKESK. The CDR3 bases are TGTGCCAGCAGCCGATCGTACAAGTCCGAGCAGTACGTC. Translated, it gives CASSRSYKSEQYV.

This clonotype has more than one count but fewer than ten. This chain connects TRBV10-2 to TRBJ2-3; 13 bases match TRBD2. J gave up 3 bases and V 6 bases, and 6 bases lay outside the gene matches. The CDR3 is 16 residues long. CDR1 is WSHSY, CDR2 SAAADI, per germline. DNA for the CDR3: TGCGCCAGCAGAGGGACTAGCGGGATGAGGACAGATACGCAGTATTTT. Translating it yields CASRGTSGMRTDTQYF.

This chain connects TRBV18 to TRBJ2-1; D remains ambiguous. CDR3 length: 18 residues. Deletions cut 0 bases from V and 7 bases from J, with 22 bases between. Per the germline V gene, CDR1 is KGHSH and CDR2 is LQKENI. CDR3 bases: TGTGCCAGCTCACCACCCCCGCGGTTGGCCACAACCCTGAATGAGCAGTTCTTC. As protein: CASSPPPRLATTLNEQFF.

This clonotype came up a few times. The chain has TRBV7-2 and TRBJ2-1; 9 bases map to TRBD2. Germline CDR1 SGHTA, CDR2 FQGNSA. The length of the CDR3 is 16 residues. The J segment lost 0 bases and the V segment lost 5 bases, leaving 5 bases of the junction unmatched. CDR3 residues: CASSVSGSVSYNEQFF. The CDR3 DNA reads as TGTGCCAGCAGCGTTAGCGGGAGTGTCTCCTACAATGAGCAGTTCTTC.

The sample holds a few counts of this clonotype. This chain joins TRBV18 and TRBJ1-2; 8 bases line up with TRBD1. This CDR3 has 16 residues. V dropped 3 bases and J dropped 5; count of bases not matched to a gene: 11. Germline V gene lookup returns CDR1 KGHSH and CDR2 LQKENI. The CDR3 loop is CASSPTLDRVTYGYTF. In DNA form, the CDR3 reads TGTGCCAGCTCACCGACCTTGGACAGGGTCACTTATGGCTACACCTTC.

The rearrangement links TRBV25-1 to TRBJ2-3; 7 bases map to TRBD2. Germline CDR1 is MGHDK and CDR2 is SYGVNS. V trimming: 3 bases; J trimming: 4 bases; junction bases outside the gene matches: 4. The CDR3 has 14 amino acids. The CDR3 loop reads CASSDPRGADTQYF. The CDR3 DNA reads as TGTGCCAGCAGTGACCCCCGGGGGGCAGATACGCAGTATTTT.

The chain couples TRBV24-1 to TRBJ1-2; 7 nucleotides match TRBD1. The CDR3 length is 15 residues. V lost 3 bases, J lost 4 bases, and 7 bases stayed unmatched. The V gene's germline CDR1 is KGHDR and CDR2 SFDVKD. DNA of the CDR3: TGTGCCACCAGTGATCGGGACAGAGGCGGCTATGGCTACACCTTC. This gives the protein CATSDRDRGGYGYTF.

The rearrangement uses TRBV10-3 and TRBJ2-7, with 8 nucleotides matching TRBD2. The CDR3 has 12 residues. After removal of 4 bases from V and 7 bases from J, the junction contained 3 bases not matched to a gene. Germline CDR1 is ENHRY and CDR2 is SYGVKD. CDR3 coding DNA: TGTGCCATCAGTGCCGGGGGGGGAGAGCAGTACGTC. Amino acid sequence: CAISAGGGEQYV.

This clonotype was observed at least ten times. The chain couples TRBV7-2 to TRBJ2-7; no clear D. The CDR3 spans 13 residues. CDR1 SGHTA and CDR2 FQGNSA come from the germline V gene. V lost 1 base and J lost 4, with 8 bases in between. This CDR3 reads CASSLDPSYEQYV. CDR3 bases: TGTGCCAGCAGCTTAGACCCGTCTTACGAGCAGTACGTC.

The J gene is TRBJ2-1, the V gene TRBV20-1; TRBD2 agrees at 7 bases. CDR1 DFQATT and CDR2 SNEGSKA come from the germline V gene (reference sequence). The CDR3 totals 16 residues. Losses at the gene ends were 4 bases for V and 0 bases for J; bases not matched to a gene: 9. CDR3: CSAILRGGSSYNEQFF. CDR3 in DNA: TGCAGTGCTATCCTCCGGGGCGGGAGCTCCTACAATGAGCAGTTCTTC.

This chain joins TRBV12-3 or TRBV12-4 and TRBJ1-1; 7 nucleotides line up with TRBD1. The CDR3 consists of 15 residues. V was clipped by 4 bases and J by 5 bases; unmatched bases: 10. The CDR3 nucleotides read TGTGCCAGCAGTTCAAGGGACAGTTGGAGAACTGAAGCTTTCTTT. Translating it yields CASSSRDSWRTEAFF.